This T cell receptor beta chain comes out of a study of regulatory T cells in long-lasting Graves disease. Findings and caveats of the study: New patients shared fewer public clonotypes (approximately 970) than persistent patients did (over 2,500).

Assembly of TCR beta libraries relied on iRepertoire HTBI primers together with Arm-PCR of CDR3 regions. From the multiplex PCR reads, TCRdb called clonotypes with MiXCR, one entry per CDR3 protein. The sample includes about 290,000 distinct CDR3 sequences, around a fifth of them seen just once. Time point described: persistent/refractory GD, antithyroid drugs over 5 years with positive TRAb. The TCR library was prepared using RNA isolated from PBMCs. Ten or more counts support this clonotype. Its cognate antigen is unknown. The CDR3 sequence is 15 residues long. V lost 2 bases to trimming and J lost 7 bases, with 14 bases between them. Germline V CDR1 and CDR2: SNHLY, FYNNEI.

J is TRBJ1-4 and V is TRBV2; D is ambiguous. The TCR was taken from a female donor with Graves disease. This specimen was peripheral blood mononuclear cells (PBMCs), taken when the disease was refractory, from a patient treated with antithyroid drugs. CDR3: CASSELGSYVEKLFF. The CDR3, as DNA: TGTGCCAGCAGTGAATTGGGTAGTTACGTTGAAAAACTGTTTTTT. Together with reference TRBV2 and TRBJ1-4, the CDR3 gives the full variable domain: EPEVTQTPSHQVTQMGQEVILRCVPISNHLYFYWYRQILGQKVEFLVSFYNNEISEKSEIFDDQFSVERPDGSNFTLKIRSTKLEDSAMYFCASSELGSYVEKLFFGSGTQLSVL.